This is a list of T cell receptor beta chains from one sample in a study of human T cells and chemical hapten exposure. TCRdb processed the RACE reads anew with MiXCR; each CDR3 protein has one entry. The sample contains about 290,000 distinct CDR3 sequences, about 7.7% of which appear only once. This specimen consisted of whole blood, obtained in connection with sensitization to the hapten diphenylcyclopropenone (DPC). The receptor set was obtained from a man aged 18 to 35 with alopecia areata. Some clones in this sample may be carry-over from other donors' samples. Both conserved end residues are part of each CDR3.

v_gene: TRBV7-6
j_gene: TRBJ1-5
CDR3aa: CASSSFPQGRNQPQHF

v_gene: TRBV20-1
j_gene: TRBJ1-1
CDR3aa: CSAPLFEGNTEAFF

v_gene: TRBV6-5
j_gene: TRBJ2-2
CDR3aa: CASSYSTGGFPGELFF

v_gene: TRBV7-9
j_gene: TRBJ1-6
CDR3aa: CASSFTGARGSPLHF

v_gene: TRBV5-1
j_gene: TRBJ2-4
CDR3aa: CASSLATGNGAKNIQYF

v_gene: TRBV7-2
j_gene: TRBJ1-3
CDR3aa: CASSFAGGSGNTIYF

v_gene: TRBV6-5
j_gene: TRBJ1-2
CDR3aa: CASSYADRGQGPDGYTF

v_gene: TRBV27
j_gene: TRBJ1-6
CDR3aa: CASSLGGRNSPLHF

v_gene: TRBV3-1
j_gene: TRBJ2-1
CDR3aa: CASSPVELAIYNEQFF

v_gene: TRBV7-3
j_gene: TRBJ2-5
CDR3aa: CASSLTSLAPEETQYF

v_gene: TRBV6-2/TRBV6-3
j_gene: TRBJ1-5
CDR3aa: CARSEGGYSNQPQHF

v_gene: TRBV28
j_gene: TRBJ2-3
CDR3aa: CASSFALSTDTQYF

v_gene: TRBV9
j_gene: TRBJ1-5
CDR3aa: CASSVGTGRNQPQHF

v_gene: TRBV28
j_gene: TRBJ1-2
CDR3aa: CASREGRRSYGYTF

v_gene: TRBV13
j_gene: TRBJ1-3
CDR3aa: CASSLTASGNTIYF

v_gene: TRBV6-2/TRBV6-3
j_gene: TRBJ1-5
CDR3aa: CASSYSRNQPQHF

v_gene: TRBV2
j_gene: TRBJ2-3
CDR3aa: CASVNVRAFSTDTQYF

v_gene: TRBV7-3
j_gene: TRBJ1-2
CDR3aa: CASSLNDRTYGYTF

v_gene: TRBV6-5
j_gene: TRBJ1-4
CDR3aa: CASSYTYRGLKEKLFF

v_gene: TRBV5-1
j_gene: TRBJ2-2
CDR3aa: CASSLDTTRGGELFF

v_gene: TRBV11-1
j_gene: TRBJ2-1
CDR3aa: CASSLDYGGYYNEQFF

v_gene: TRBV29-1
j_gene: TRBJ1-1
CDR3aa: CSVEPRWGTEAFF

v_gene: TRBV12-3/TRBV12-4
j_gene: TRBJ1-1
CDR3aa: CASSPTQGNTEAFF

v_gene: TRBV12-3/TRBV12-4
j_gene: TRBJ2-7
CDR3aa: CASSGGAGTLSYEQYF

v_gene: TRBV4-2
j_gene: TRBJ1-4
CDR3aa: CTSSQDTGVVEKLFF

v_gene: TRBV4-1
j_gene: TRBJ1-4
CDR3aa: CASSQRDRVNEKLFF

v_gene: TRBV4-3
j_gene: TRBJ2-1
CDR3aa: CASSQFLPVSSYNEQFF

v_gene: TRBV7-6
j_gene: TRBJ1-5
CDR3aa: CASSLAYRYSNQPQHF

v_gene: TRBV5-1
j_gene: TRBJ1-5
CDR3aa: CASSPTGASNQPQHF

v_gene: TRBV12-3/TRBV12-4
j_gene: TRBJ2-3
CDR3aa: CASSPAGPRHTQYF

v_gene: TRBV4-1
j_gene: TRBJ2-3
CDR3aa: CASSQDSGTDTQYF

v_gene: TRBV7-2
j_gene: TRBJ2-2
CDR3aa: CASIQEGQGNTGELFF

v_gene: TRBV3-1
j_gene: TRBJ1-1
CDR3aa: CASSKPSPTANTEAFF

v_gene: TRBV27
j_gene: TRBJ2-6
CDR3aa: CASTPHSGANVLTF

v_gene: TRBV25-1
j_gene: TRBJ1-6
CDR3aa: CASSALNSPLHF

v_gene: TRBV7-2
j_gene: TRBJ1-6
CDR3aa: CASSLEPRDRSYNSPLHF

v_gene: TRBV9
j_gene: TRBJ2-2
CDR3aa: CASSVRSDTGELFF

v_gene: TRBV29-1
j_gene: TRBJ2-1
CDR3aa: CSVENSAGGEQFF

v_gene: TRBV9
j_gene: TRBJ2-1
CDR3aa: CASSVDEGSSYNEQFF

v_gene: TRBV6-4
j_gene: TRBJ2-3
CDR3aa: CASSDMQGANTQYF

v_gene: TRBV29-1
j_gene: TRBJ1-4
CDR3aa: CSVGASSGRSEKLFF

v_gene: TRBV3-1
j_gene: TRBJ1-1
CDR3aa: CASSHTGFNTEAFF

v_gene: TRBV19
j_gene: TRBJ1-5
CDR3aa: CASGYDQPQHF

v_gene: TRBV4-1
j_gene: TRBJ1-5
CDR3aa: CASSHITGRNQPQHF

v_gene: TRBV6-2/TRBV6-3
j_gene: TRBJ2-2
CDR3aa: CASSSLVGELFF

v_gene: TRBV12-3/TRBV12-4
j_gene: TRBJ2-4
CDR3aa: CASSNGPEAKNIQYF

v_gene: TRBV20-1
j_gene: TRBJ2-3
CDR3aa: CSARDSLRVGFTDTQYF

v_gene: TRBV29-1
j_gene: TRBJ2-1
CDR3aa: CSVEDRKGGFYNEQFF